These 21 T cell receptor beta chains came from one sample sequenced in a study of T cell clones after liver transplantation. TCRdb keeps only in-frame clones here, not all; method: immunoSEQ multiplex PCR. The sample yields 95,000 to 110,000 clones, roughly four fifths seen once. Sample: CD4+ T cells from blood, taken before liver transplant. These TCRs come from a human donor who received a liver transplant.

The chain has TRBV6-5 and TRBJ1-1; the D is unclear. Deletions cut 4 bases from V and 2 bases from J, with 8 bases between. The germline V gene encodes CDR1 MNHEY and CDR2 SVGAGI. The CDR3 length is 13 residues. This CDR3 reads CASSSTRNTEAFF. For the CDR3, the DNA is TGTGCCAGCAGTTCTACACGTAACACTGAAGCTTTCTTT.

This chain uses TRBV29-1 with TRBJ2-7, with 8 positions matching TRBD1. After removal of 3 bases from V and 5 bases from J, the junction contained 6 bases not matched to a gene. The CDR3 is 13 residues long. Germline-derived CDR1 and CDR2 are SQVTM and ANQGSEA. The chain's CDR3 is CSVESRGLNEQYF. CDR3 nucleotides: TGCAGCGTTGAGTCCAGGGGGCTCAACGAGCAGTACTTC.

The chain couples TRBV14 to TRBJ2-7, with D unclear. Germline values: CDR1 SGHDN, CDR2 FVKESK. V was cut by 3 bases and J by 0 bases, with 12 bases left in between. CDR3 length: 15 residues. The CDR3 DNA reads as TGTGCCAGCAGCCACACCGGAATAAGCTCCTACGAGCAGTACTTC. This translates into CASSHTGISSYEQYF. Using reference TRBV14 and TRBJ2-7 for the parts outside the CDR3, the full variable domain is EAGVTQFPSHSVIEKGQTVTLRCDPISGHDNLYWYRRVMGKEIKFLLHFVKESKQDESGMPNNRFLAERTGGTYSTLKVQPAELEDSGVYFCASSHTGISSYEQYFGPGTRLTVT.

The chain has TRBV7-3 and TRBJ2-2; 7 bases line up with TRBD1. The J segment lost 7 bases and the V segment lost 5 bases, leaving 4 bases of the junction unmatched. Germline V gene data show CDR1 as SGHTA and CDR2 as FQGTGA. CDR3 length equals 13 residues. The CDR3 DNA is TGTGCCAGCAGCCTACAGGGGTACGGGGAGCTGTTTTTT. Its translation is CASSLQGYGELFF.

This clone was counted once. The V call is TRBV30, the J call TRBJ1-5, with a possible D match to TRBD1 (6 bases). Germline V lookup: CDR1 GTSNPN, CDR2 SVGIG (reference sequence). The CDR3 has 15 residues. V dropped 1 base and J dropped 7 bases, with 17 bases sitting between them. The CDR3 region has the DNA TGTGCCTGGAGTGGGTCCTGGGGGGGCGAGCAGCCCCAGCATTTT. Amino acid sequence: CAWSGSWGGEQPQHF.

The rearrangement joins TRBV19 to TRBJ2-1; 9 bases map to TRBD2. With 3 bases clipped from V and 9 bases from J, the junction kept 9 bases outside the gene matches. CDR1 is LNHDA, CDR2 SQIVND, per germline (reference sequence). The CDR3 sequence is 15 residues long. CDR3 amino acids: CASSIVLAGEGEQFF. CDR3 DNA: TGTGCCAGTAGTATCGTATTAGCGGGGGAGGGTGAGCAGTTCTTC. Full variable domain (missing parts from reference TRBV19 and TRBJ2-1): DGGITQSPKYLFRKEGQNVTLSCEQNLNHDAMYWYRQDPGQGLRLIYYSQIVNDFQKGDIAEGYSVSREKKESFPLTVTSAQKNPTAFYLCASSIVLAGEGEQFFGPGTRLTVL.

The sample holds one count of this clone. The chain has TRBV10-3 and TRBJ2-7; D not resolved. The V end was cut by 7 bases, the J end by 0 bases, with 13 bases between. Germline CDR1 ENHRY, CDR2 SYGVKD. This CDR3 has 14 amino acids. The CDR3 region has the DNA TGTGCCATCACCCCTGACGGCCCCTCCTACGAGCAGTACTTC. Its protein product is CAITPDGPSYEQYF.

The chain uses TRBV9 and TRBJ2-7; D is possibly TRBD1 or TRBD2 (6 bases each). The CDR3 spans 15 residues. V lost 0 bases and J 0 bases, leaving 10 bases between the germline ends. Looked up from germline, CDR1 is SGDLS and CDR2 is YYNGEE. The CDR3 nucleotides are TGTGCCAGCAGCGTAGGCAGGGGAGGCTCCTACGAGCAGTACTTC. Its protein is CASSVGRGGSYEQYF.

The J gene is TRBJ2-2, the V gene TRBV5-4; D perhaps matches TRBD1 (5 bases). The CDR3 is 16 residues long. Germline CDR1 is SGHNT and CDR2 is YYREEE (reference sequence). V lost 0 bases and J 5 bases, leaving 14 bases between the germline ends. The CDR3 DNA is TGTGCCAGCAGCTTGGCGATTGGCAGGGCGACCGGGGAGCTGTTTTTT. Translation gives CASSLAIGRATGELFF.

For the CDR3, the DNA is TGCACCAGCAGCCGGACTTCCGGGACCGGCCCTTATGGCTACACCTTC. Encoded protein: CTSSRTSGTGPYGYTF. The genes are TRBV1 and TRBJ1-2. TRBV1 is given as a pseudogene. The length of the CDR3 is 16 residues.

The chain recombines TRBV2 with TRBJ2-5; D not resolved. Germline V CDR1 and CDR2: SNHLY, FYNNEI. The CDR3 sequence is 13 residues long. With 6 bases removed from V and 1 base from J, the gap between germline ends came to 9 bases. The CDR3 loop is CASSREPQETQYF. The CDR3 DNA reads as TGTGCCAGCAGCCGTGAACCCCAAGAGACCCAGTACTTC.

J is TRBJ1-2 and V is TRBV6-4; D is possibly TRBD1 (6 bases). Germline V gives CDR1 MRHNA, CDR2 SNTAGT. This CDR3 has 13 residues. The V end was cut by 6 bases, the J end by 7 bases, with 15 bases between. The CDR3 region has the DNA TGTGCCAGCAGCGTAAATGTGGGGGCTGGCTACACCTTC. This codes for CASSVNVGAGYTF.

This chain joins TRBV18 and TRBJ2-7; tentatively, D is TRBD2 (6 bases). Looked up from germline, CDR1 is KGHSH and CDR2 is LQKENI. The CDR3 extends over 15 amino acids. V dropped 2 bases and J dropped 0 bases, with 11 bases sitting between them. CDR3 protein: CASSPDAGISYEQYF. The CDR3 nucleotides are TGTGCCAGCTCACCAGACGCGGGGATCTCCTACGAGCAGTACTTC.

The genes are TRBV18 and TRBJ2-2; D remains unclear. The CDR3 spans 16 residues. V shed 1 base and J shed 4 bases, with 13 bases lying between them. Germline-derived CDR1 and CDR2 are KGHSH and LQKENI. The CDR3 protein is CASSPLIADTTGELFF. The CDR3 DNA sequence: TGTGCCAGCTCACCACTCATCGCGGATACCACCGGGGAGCTGTTTTTT.

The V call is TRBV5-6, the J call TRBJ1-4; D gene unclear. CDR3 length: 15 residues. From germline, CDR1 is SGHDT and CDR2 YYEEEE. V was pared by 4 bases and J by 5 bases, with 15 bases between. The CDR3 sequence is CASSRAWSLNEKLFF. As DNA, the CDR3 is TGTGCCAGCAGCCGCGCGTGGTCTCTCAATGAAAAACTGTTTTTT.

The CDR3 region has the DNA TGTGCCAGCAGTTTAGAGGACAGAAGGTCTGGCTACACCTTC. Encoded protein: CASSLEDRRSGYTF. The chain employs TRBV28 and TRBJ1-2; possible D gene TRBD1, 6 bases. V was cut by 2 bases and J by 7 bases, with 14 bases left in between. Germline V gene lookup returns CDR1 MDHEN and CDR2 SYDVKM. This CDR3 region has 14 residues.

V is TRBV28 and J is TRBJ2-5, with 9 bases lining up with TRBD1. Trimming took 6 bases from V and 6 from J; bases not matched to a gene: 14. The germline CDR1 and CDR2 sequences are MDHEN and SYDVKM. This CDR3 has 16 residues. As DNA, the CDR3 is TGTGCCAGCAGAGTCCCGGGACAGGGAGGCGGAAAGACCCAGTACTTC. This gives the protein CASRVPGQGGGKTQYF.

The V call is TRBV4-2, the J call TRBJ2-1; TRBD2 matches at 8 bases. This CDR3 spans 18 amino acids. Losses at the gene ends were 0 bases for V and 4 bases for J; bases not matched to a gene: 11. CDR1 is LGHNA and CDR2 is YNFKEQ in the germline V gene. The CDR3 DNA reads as TGTGCCAGCAGCCAAGAAGTCAGCGGGAGTGTTGGGTACAATGAGCAGTTCTTC. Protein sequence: CASSQEVSGSVGYNEQFF.

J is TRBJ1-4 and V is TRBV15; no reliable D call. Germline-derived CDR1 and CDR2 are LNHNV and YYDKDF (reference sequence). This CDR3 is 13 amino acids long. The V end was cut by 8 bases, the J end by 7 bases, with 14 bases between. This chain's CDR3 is CATSKGLSEKLFF. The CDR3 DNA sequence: TGTGCCACCTCGAAGGGCCTGAGTGAAAAACTGTTTTTT.

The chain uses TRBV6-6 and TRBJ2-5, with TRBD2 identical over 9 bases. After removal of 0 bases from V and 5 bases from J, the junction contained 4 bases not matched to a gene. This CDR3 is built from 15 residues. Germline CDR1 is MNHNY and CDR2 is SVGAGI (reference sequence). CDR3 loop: CASSYSGGGAETQYF. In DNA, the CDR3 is TGTGCCAGCAGTTACTCCGGCGGGGGGGCGGAGACCCAGTACTTC.

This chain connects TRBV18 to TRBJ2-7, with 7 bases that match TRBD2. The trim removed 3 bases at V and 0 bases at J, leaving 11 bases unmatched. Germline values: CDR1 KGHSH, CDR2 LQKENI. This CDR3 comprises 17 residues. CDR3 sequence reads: CASSPGGIVGDSYEQYF. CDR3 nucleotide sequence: TGTGCCAGCTCACCGGGGGGGATAGTGGGAGACTCCTACGAGCAGTACTTC.